These 2 T cell receptor beta chains originate from one sample sequenced in a study of CD8+ T cells in alopecia areata. Treatment denoted: oral pan-JAK inhibitor, 5-10 mg twice daily. RNA was extracted and reverse transcribed into cDNA as the sequencing template. Data came from immunoSEQ multiplex PCR; TCRdb stores just in-frame clones and leaves some out. The table lists 150,000 to 250,000 clones, over 45% of them singletons. This specimen consisted of CD4+ T cells sorted from blood, obtained at week 24, from a patient treated with tofacitinib. These receptors were collected from a human donor with alopecia areata.

This chain uses TRBV27 with TRBJ2-5, with D uncertain. V was clipped by 2 bases and J by 5 bases, with 6 bases between them. The CDR3 consists of 12 residues. Germline values: CDR1 MNHEY, CDR2 SMNVEV (reference sequence). The CDR3, as DNA: TGTGCCAGCAGTTTACCCCCCGAGACCCAGTACTTC. Encoded protein: CASSLPPETQYF.

Only a few counts were recorded for this clone. The gene calls are TRBV19 and TRBJ2-7, with 13 bases aligning to TRBD2. CDR1 is LNHDA, CDR2 SQIVND, per germline (reference sequence). V gave up 8 bases and J gave up 6 bases; unmatched junction bases: 4. The CDR3 sequence is 13 residues long. The CDR3 spells CASAGTSGTEQYF. The CDR3 region has the DNA TGTGCCAGTGCCGGGACTAGCGGGACCGAGCAGTACTTC.